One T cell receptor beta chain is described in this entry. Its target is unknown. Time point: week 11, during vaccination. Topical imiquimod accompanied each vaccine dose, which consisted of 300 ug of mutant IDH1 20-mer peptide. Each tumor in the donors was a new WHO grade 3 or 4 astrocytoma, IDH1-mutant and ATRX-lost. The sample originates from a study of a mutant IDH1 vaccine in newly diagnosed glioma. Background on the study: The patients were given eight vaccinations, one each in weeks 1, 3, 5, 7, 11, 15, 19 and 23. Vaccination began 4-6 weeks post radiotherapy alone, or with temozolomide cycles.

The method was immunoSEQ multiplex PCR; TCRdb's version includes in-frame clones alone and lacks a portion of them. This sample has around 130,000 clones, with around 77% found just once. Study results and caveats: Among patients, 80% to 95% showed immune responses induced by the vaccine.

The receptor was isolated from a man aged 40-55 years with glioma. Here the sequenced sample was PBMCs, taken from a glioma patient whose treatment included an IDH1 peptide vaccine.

The CDR3 DNA sequence: TGCGCCAGCAGCTTGGGAAAGACCTACGAGCAGTACTTC. Its translation is CASSLGKTYEQYF. The genes are TRBV5-1 and TRBJ2-7, with D unresolved. The germline V gene encodes CDR1 SGHRS and CDR2 YFSETQ. The CDR3 runs 13 residues. Deletions cut 0 bases from V and 2 bases from J, with 6 bases between.